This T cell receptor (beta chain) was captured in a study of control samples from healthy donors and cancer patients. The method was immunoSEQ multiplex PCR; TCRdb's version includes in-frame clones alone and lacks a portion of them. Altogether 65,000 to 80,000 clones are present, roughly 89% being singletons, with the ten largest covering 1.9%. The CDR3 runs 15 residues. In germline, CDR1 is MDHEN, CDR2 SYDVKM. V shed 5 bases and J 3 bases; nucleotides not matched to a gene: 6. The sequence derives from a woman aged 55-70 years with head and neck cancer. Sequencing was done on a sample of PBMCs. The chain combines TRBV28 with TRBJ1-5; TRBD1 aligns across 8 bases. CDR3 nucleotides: TGTGCCAGCAGTCCCTGGGACAGGATCAATCAGCCCCAGCATTTT. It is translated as CASSPWDRINQPQHF. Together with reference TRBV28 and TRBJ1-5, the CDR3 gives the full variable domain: DVKVTQSSRYLVKRTGEKVFLECVQDMDHENMFWYRQDPGLGLRLIYFSYDVKMKEKGDIPEGYSVSREKKERFSLILESASTNQTSMYLCASSPWDRINQPQHFGDGTRLSIL.